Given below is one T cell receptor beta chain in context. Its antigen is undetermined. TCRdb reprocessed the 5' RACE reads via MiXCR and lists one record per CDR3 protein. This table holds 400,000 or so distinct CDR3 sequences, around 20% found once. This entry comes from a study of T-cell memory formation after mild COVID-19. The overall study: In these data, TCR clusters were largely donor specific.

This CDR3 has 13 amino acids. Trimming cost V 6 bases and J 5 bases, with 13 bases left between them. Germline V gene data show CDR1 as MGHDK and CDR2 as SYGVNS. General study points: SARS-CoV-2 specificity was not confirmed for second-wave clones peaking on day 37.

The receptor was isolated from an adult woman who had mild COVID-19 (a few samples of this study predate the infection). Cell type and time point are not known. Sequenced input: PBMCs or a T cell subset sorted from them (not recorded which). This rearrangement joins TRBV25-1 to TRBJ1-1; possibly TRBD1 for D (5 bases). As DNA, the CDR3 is TGTGCCAGCAGCTTGTCGACAGCTACTGAAGCTTTCTTT. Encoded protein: CASSLSTATEAFF.